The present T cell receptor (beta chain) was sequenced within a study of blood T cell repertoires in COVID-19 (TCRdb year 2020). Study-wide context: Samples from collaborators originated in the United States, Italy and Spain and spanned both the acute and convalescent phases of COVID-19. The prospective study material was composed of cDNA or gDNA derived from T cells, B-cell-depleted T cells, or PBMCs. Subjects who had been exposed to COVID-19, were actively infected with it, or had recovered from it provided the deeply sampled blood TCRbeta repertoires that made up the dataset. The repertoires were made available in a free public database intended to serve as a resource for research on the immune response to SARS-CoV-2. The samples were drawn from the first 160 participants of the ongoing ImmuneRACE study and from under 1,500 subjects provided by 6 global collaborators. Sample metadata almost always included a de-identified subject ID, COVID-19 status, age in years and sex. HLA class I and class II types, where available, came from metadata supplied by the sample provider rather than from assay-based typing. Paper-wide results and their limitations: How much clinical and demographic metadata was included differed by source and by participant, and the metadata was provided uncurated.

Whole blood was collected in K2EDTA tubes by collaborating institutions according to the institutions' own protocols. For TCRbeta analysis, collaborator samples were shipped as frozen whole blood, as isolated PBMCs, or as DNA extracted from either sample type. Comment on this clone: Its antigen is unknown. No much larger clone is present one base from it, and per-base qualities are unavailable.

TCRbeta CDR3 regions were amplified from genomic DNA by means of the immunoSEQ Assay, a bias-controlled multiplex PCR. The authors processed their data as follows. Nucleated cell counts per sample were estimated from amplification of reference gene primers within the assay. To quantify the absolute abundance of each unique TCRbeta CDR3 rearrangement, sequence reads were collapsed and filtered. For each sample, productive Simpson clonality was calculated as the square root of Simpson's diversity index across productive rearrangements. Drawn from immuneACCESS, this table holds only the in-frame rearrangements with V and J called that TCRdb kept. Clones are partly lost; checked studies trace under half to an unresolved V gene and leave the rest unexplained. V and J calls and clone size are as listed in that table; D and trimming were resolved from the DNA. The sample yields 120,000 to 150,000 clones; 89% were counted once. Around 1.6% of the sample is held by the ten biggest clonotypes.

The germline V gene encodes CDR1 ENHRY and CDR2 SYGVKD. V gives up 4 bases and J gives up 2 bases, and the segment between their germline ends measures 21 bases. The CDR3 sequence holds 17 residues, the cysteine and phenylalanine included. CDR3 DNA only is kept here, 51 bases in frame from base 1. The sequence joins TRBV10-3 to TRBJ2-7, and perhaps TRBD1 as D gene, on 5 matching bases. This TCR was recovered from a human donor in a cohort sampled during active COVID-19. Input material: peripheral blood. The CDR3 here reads CAISATSPGRHTYEQYF. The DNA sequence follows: TGTGCCATCAGTGCAACAAGTCCAGGGCGACATACCTACGAGCAGTACTTC.